The entry that follows covers one TCR beta chain sequence. These data belong to a study of shared T cell receptors in the human thymus. V was trimmed by 4 bases and J by 7 bases, leaving 26 bases between them. CDR3 size: 18 residues. Germline CDR1 is SGHRS and CDR2 is YFSETQ. Assay: immunoSEQ multiplex PCR; the TCRdb copy retains only in-frame clones and omits some. In the table there are approximately 660,000 clones, approximately 90% of which are singletons. The same specimen was also included in a second study, on human thymus T cells. As reported in that work: Resections removed during corrective heart surgery provided the thymus tissue used. V and J gene usage appeared biased in thymic and blood repertoires. As related research reported, thymic repertoires overlapped highly among unrelated individuals.

The source is a boy under two years old with a congenital heart defect. Material: thymocytes. This chain links TRBV5-1 with TRBJ1-4, with TRBD1 as a possible D gene (5 bases). CDR3 coding DNA: TGCGCCAGCAGCCCGGAGGGGATGGCTAGGGGAGGTGGTGAAAAACTGTTTTTT. This translates into CASSPEGMARGGGEKLFF. Complete variable domain (other parts from reference TRBV5-1 and TRBJ1-4): KAGVTQTPRYLIKTRGQQVTLSCSPISGHRSVSWYQQTPGQGLQFLFEYFSETQRNKGNFPGRFSGRQFSNSRSEMNVSTLELGDSALYLCASSPEGMARGGGEKLFFGSGTQLSVL.